The 17 T cell receptor beta chains in this list originate from one sample, sequenced in a study of T cell responses to AZD1222 COVID-19 vaccine. This table comes from immunoSEQ multiplex PCR, and its TCRdb copy is limited to in-frame clones, with some not included. The repertoire includes tens of thousands of clones, roughly 87% of them detected once, and 15% to 20% sits in the top ten. Sequencing was performed on peripheral blood, taken on day 0 of AZD1222 vaccination. The receptor set was obtained from an adult in good health.

The chain uses TRBV19 and TRBJ1-1; D is ambiguous. The ends were cut back, 1 base at V and 4 bases at J, with 7 bases in the middle. This CDR3 is built from 13 residues. Germline lookup yields CDR1 LNHDA and CDR2 SQIVND (reference sequence). CDR3 nucleotide sequence: TGTGCCAGTAGTATAGCGACTGGCACTGAAGCTTTCTTT. Translating it yields CASSIATGTEAFF. Supplemented by reference TRBV19 and TRBJ1-1, the full variable domain reads DGGITQSPKYLFRKEGQNVTLSCEQNLNHDAMYWYRQDPGQGLRLIYYSQIVNDFQKGDIAEGYSVSREKKESFPLTVTSAQKNPTAFYLCASSIATGTEAFFGQGTRLTVV.

The table lists this clone with a count of one. The rearrangement uses TRBV18 and TRBJ2-5; 7 bases are shared with TRBD1. The CDR3 is made up of 15 amino acids. Trimming took 4 bases from V and 4 from J; bases not matched to a gene: 9. CDR1 KGHSH and CDR2 LQKENI come from the germline V gene. DNA for the CDR3: TGTGCCAGCTCACTAATGACAGGGAATATAGAGACCCAGTACTTC. This encodes CASSLMTGNIETQYF.

This clone has more than one count but fewer than ten. The chain combines TRBV2 with TRBJ2-7; 10 bases map to TRBD1. The V gene's germline CDR1 is SNHLY and CDR2 FYNNEI. The CDR3 is 12 amino acids. V gave up 9 bases and J gave up 7 bases; unmatched junction bases: 6. The chain's CDR3 is CARGQGIGEQYF. The DNA for the CDR3 is TGTGCCAGGGGACAGGGGATAGGGGAGCAGTACTTC.

This sequence joins TRBV6-5 and TRBJ1-2; perhaps TRBD1 as D (6 bases). V gave up 10 bases and J gave up 3 bases, with 12 bases separating them. This CDR3 has 12 amino acids. Germline V CDR1 and CDR2: MNHEY, SVGAGI. The CDR3 nucleotides are TGTGCCACCCAGACAGGCGACTATGGCTACACCTTC. Its protein product is CATQTGDYGYTF.

This clone has only one observation. This chain joins TRBV27 and TRBJ2-1, with D perhaps matching TRBD2 (6 bases). CDR3 length: 16 amino acids. V was shortened by 0 bases and J by 4 bases, with 13 bases between the two germline ends. Germline lookup yields CDR1 MNHEY and CDR2 SMNVEV (reference sequence). DNA of the CDR3: TGTGCCAGCAGTTTATCGGTCTGGGGGGATTACAATGAGCAGTTCTTC. It is translated as CASSLSVWGDYNEQFF.

The chain has TRBV5-1 and TRBJ2-7; 9 bases are a match to TRBD2. Trimming cost V 6 bases and J 0 bases; bases outside gene matches: 4. In germline, CDR1 is SGHRS, CDR2 YFSETQ. This CDR3 region has 14 residues. The CDR3 coding sequence is TGCGCCAGCACCGGCGGGGGGGTCTCCTACGAGCAGTACTTC. Protein product: CASTGGGVSYEQYF.

This clone was seen repeatedly, ten times or more. J is TRBJ2-7 and V is TRBV6-1; 12 nucleotides agree with TRBD2. The V segment lost 3 bases and the J segment 0 bases; nucleotides outside the gene matches: 6. This CDR3 spans 17 amino acids. CDR1 and CDR2 from the germline V gene are MNHNS and SASEGT. Written as DNA, the CDR3 is TGTGCCAGCAGTGAGCGGACTAGCGGGGAGTACTCCTACGAGCAGTACTTC. It translates to CASSERTSGEYSYEQYF.

The gene calls are TRBV2 and TRBJ1-1; 7 nucleotides align to TRBD1. With V trimmed by 6 bases and J by 11 bases, 12 bases remained unmatched. The CDR3 runs 13 residues. The V gene's germline CDR1 is SNHLY and CDR2 FYNNEI. CDR3 nucleotides: TGTGCCAGCAGCGTGGGCGAACAGGGGCCGGCTTTCTTT. Its protein product is CASSVGEQGPAFF. The full variable domain, its missing parts supplied by reference TRBV2 and TRBJ1-1, is EPEVTQTPSHQVTQMGQEVILRCVPISNHLYFYWYRQILGQKVEFLVSFYNNEISEKSEIFDDQFSVERPDGSNFTLKIRSTKLEDSAMYFCASSVGEQGPAFFGQGTRLTVV.

This chain joins TRBV7-9 and TRBJ2-3, with a tentative D call TRBD2 (7 bases). The CDR3 totals 16 residues. The germline V gene encodes CDR1 SEHNR and CDR2 FQNEAQ (reference sequence). Trimming removed 5 bases from V and 3 bases from J, with 18 bases in between. The CDR3 sequence is CASSLQNREGTDTQYF. In nucleotides, the CDR3 is TGTGCCAGCAGCCTACAAAACAGGGAGGGTACAGATACGCAGTATTTT.

The genes are TRBV19 and TRBJ1-2; D might be TRBD1 (5 bases). Per the germline V gene, CDR1 is LNHDA and CDR2 is SQIVND (reference sequence). This CDR3 region has 15 residues. Trimming stripped 4 bases from V and 0 bases from J, with 12 bases between. The CDR3 DNA follows: TGTGCCAGTAGTACCCGACAGAGCTCTAACTATGGCTACACCTTC. This sequence encodes CASSTRQSSNYGYTF.

This sequence joins TRBV4-3 and TRBJ1-2, with D possibly TRBD1 on 5 matching bases. With 1 base removed from V and 6 bases from J, the gap between germline ends came to 21 bases. This CDR3 contains 17 residues. Per the germline V gene, CDR1 is LGHNA and CDR2 is YSLEER. The CDR3 region has the DNA TGCGCCAGCAGCCAAGGCCTTAGATTGGGGGGGAAGGATGGCTACACCTTC. It codes for CASSQGLRLGGKDGYTF.

The genes are TRBV11-2 and TRBJ2-7, with 11 positions matching TRBD2. Germline V gene sequence: CDR1 SGHAT, CDR2 FQNNGV. Trimming removed 5 bases from V and 7 bases from J; junction bases left unmatched: 10. The CDR3 spans 15 residues. CDR3 nucleotide sequence: TGTGCCAGCAGCGTACGAGGACTAGCGGGCGAGGAGCAGTACTTC. Residues: CASSVRGLAGEEQYF.

The rearrangement uses TRBV11-3 and TRBJ1-1; the D gene is possibly TRBD1 (6 bases). The CDR3 runs 17 residues. The ends were cut back, 1 base at V and 0 bases at J, with 15 bases in the middle. From germline, CDR1 is SGHNT and CDR2 YENEEA. CDR3 amino acids: CASSLGDRLLMNTEAFF. As DNA, the CDR3 is TGTGCCAGCAGCTTAGGTGACAGGCTACTAATGAACACTGAAGCTTTCTTT.

This clone came up a few times. The V gene is TRBV7-2, the J gene TRBJ2-2; maybe TRBD2 (5 bases). There are 15 residues in the CDR3. V dropped 5 bases and J dropped 9 bases, with 19 bases sitting between them. Germline V gene lookup returns CDR1 SGHTA and CDR2 FQGNSA. CDR3 in DNA: TGTGCCAGCAGCCGGACGACGCTCTCGGGGAGGGAGCTGTTTTTT. Protein sequence: CASSRTTLSGRELFF.

The chain joins TRBV5-6 to TRBJ1-2, with a possible D match to TRBD1 (6 bases). The CDR3 is made up of 14 amino acids. The ends were cut back, 3 bases at V and 7 bases at J, with 16 bases in the middle. Per germline, CDR1 SGHDT and CDR2 YYEEEE. The CDR3 DNA sequence: TGTGCCAGCAGCTCGACAGGATTGGGGATTGGCTACACCTTC. It translates to CASSSTGLGIGYTF.

The V call is TRBV27, the J call TRBJ1-6; TRBD1 is a possible D gene (6 bases). The V gene lost 3 bases and the J gene lost 2 bases, with 8 bases spanning the gap. The CDR3 has 15 amino acids. From germline, CDR1 is MNHEY and CDR2 SMNVEV (reference sequence). The CDR3 reads CASSFEGAYNSPLHF. The CDR3 coding sequence is TGTGCCAGCAGTTTCGAGGGGGCCTATAATTCACCCCTCCACTTT.

This chain joins TRBV27 and TRBJ1-2; possibly TRBD1 for D (6 bases). Per germline, CDR1 MNHEY and CDR2 SMNVEV (reference sequence). Trimming took off 10 bases at V and 2 bases at J, with 14 bases between the two ends. The CDR3 spans 13 residues. The CDR3 protein is CATLGGANYGYTF. DNA for the CDR3: TGTGCCACCCTCGGGGGGGCCAACTATGGCTACACCTTC.